The 17 T cell receptor beta chains given below trace back to one sample, sequenced in a study of CD4 T cells in relation to SARS-CoV-2 and coronaviruses. The antigens for these receptors are not known. Unexposed donor CD4+ T cells date from 2011-2018, before the COVID-19 pandemic. The cells were cultured for about ten days before CD4+ T cells were isolated. The table came from immunoSEQ multiplex PCR; TCRdb's copy has only in-frame clones and leaves some out. The repertoire includes more than 15,000 clones, about 77% of them detected once, and 15% to 20% sits in the top ten. The source material was CD4+ T cells from PBMCs, cultured in vitro. Receptors were obtained from a human donor in good health.

V is TRBV5-1 and J is TRBJ2-3; D is tentatively TRBD1 or TRBD2 (6 bases each). With 2 bases removed from V and 6 bases from J, the gap between germline ends came to 16 bases. CDR1 SGHRS and CDR2 YFSETQ come from the germline V gene. This CDR3 is 15 amino acids long. This CDR3 is CASSLQGGPTDTQYF. CDR3 bases: TGCGCCAGCAGCTTACAAGGGGGGCCCACGGATACGCAGTATTTT.

This clone has only one observation. This chain connects TRBV6-1 to TRBJ2-1; 8 positions agree with TRBD2. V trimming: 1 base; J trimming: 8 bases; junction bases outside the gene matches: 7. CDR3 length: 15 residues. Germline CDR1 is MNHNS and CDR2 is SASEGT. CDR3 DNA: TGTGCCAGCAGTGAAGAGAGCGGGAGTAAGCATGAGCAGTTCTTC. It is translated as CASSEESGSKHEQFF.

In its sample, this clone is medium-sized. The rearrangement joins TRBV2 to TRBJ2-7, with 14 bases fitting TRBD2. The junction had 11 bases not matched to a gene; V was cut back by 6 bases and J by 7 bases. The CDR3 consists of 16 residues. The V gene's germline CDR1 is SNHLY and CDR2 FYNNEI. CDR3 sequence: CASRSHGGLAGVEQYF. The CDR3 DNA reads TGTGCCAGCAGGAGCCATGGGGGACTAGCGGGAGTAGAGCAGTACTTC.

The CDR3 region is CASSRFEQDNSPLHF. In nucleotides, the CDR3 is TGTGCCAGCAGCCGGTTCGAGCAGGATAATTCACCCCTCCACTTT. This chain joins TRBV4-2 and TRBJ1-6; D remains unclear. The V gene lost 4 bases and the J gene lost 5 bases, with 12 bases spanning the gap. The CDR3 consists of 15 residues. Germline-derived CDR1 and CDR2 are LGHNA and YNFKEQ.

The chain employs TRBV7-2 and TRBJ1-2, with D perhaps matching TRBD1 (5 bases). Germline V gene sequence: CDR1 SGHTA, CDR2 FQGNSA. The CDR3 runs 17 residues. The V end was cut by 4 bases, the J end by 8 bases, with 26 bases between. CDR3 in amino acids: CASSSTTQRGAVGGYTF. CDR3 nucleotide sequence: TGTGCCAGCAGCTCGACCACCCAGAGAGGGGCGGTAGGAGGCTACACCTTC.

The chain recombines TRBV5-1 with TRBJ1-2, with D possibly matching TRBD1 (5 bases). Trimming left V 0 bases short and J 4 bases short, with 13 bases between. The CDR3 totals 15 residues. Germline V CDR1 and CDR2: SGHRS, YFSETQ. The CDR3 reads CASSLGQPYAYGYTF. DNA for the CDR3: TGCGCCAGCAGCTTGGGACAGCCTTACGCCTATGGCTACACCTTC.

The chain recombines TRBV13 with TRBJ2-7; D is undetermined. V was trimmed by 8 bases and J by 1 base, leaving 18 bases between them. CDR3 length: 15 amino acids. Germline assignment: CDR1 PRHDT and CDR2 FYEKMQ (reference sequence). The CDR3 DNA is TGTGCCAGCGGGAACGGACGGAAAAGATCCTACGAGCAGTACTTC. Translated: CASGNGRKRSYEQYF.

This clone showed up just once. The rearrangement joins TRBV10-2 to TRBJ2-3; D may be TRBD1 (7 bases). The germline CDR1 and CDR2 sequences are WSHSY and SAAADI. V lost 0 bases and J lost 3, with 16 bases in between. The CDR3 contains 17 residues. CDR3 residues: CASSESRQGGWTDTQYF. DNA for the CDR3: TGCGCCAGCAGTGAGTCCCGCCAGGGGGGCTGGACAGATACGCAGTATTTT.

V usage is TRBV5-1 and J usage is TRBJ1-5; possible D gene TRBD1, 6 bases. The CDR3 runs to 15 residues. Germline CDR1 reads SGHRS; CDR2 reads YFSETQ. Trimming took 0 bases from V and 1 from J, leaving 8 bases between them. In nucleotides, the CDR3 is TGCGCCAGCAGCTTGGGGGGGCAGAGCAATCAGCCCCAGCATTTT. Amino acid sequence: CASSLGGQSNQPQHF.

The rearrangement uses TRBV30 and TRBJ1-5; D unresolved. This CDR3 comprises 15 residues. The V gene lost 2 bases and the J gene lost 1 base, with 12 bases spanning the gap. Germline assignment: CDR1 GTSNPN and CDR2 SVGIG (reference sequence). This CDR3 is CAWSRLGASNQPQHF. The CDR3 DNA sequence: TGTGCCTGGAGTAGGTTAGGAGCCAGCAATCAGCCCCAGCATTTT. Drawing the rest from reference TRBV30 and TRBJ1-5, the complete variable domain is SQTIHQWPATLVQPVGSPLSLECTVEGTSNPNLYWYRQAAGRGLQLLFYSVGIGQISSEVPQNLSASRPQDRQFILSSKKLLLSDSGFYLCAWSRLGASNQPQHFGDGTRLSIL.

The V gene is TRBV27, the J gene TRBJ2-2; no clear D gene. V gave up 2 bases and J gave up 0 bases, with 13 bases separating them. The CDR3 spans 17 residues. From germline, CDR1 is MNHEY and CDR2 SMNVEV (reference sequence). The CDR3, as DNA: TGTGCCAGCAGTTTAAGTCATACGTTCGCGAACACCGGGGAGCTGTTTTTT. It encodes CASSLSHTFANTGELFF.

J is TRBJ2-3 and V is TRBV28; D is undetermined. The CDR3 totals 12 residues. Per germline, CDR1 MDHEN and CDR2 SYDVKM. Trimming stripped 10 bases from V and 6 bases from J, with 14 bases between. CDR3 in DNA: TGTGCCACCTCTACCACTTCGGATACGCAGTATTTT. The encoded protein is CATSTTSDTQYF.

There are a few counts of this clone. V is TRBV15 and J is TRBJ2-7, with D tentatively TRBD2 (6 bases). This CDR3 spans 14 amino acids. Trimming took 0 bases from V and 7 from J, leaving 13 bases between them. CDR1 LNHNV and CDR2 YYDKDF come from the germline V gene (reference sequence). CDR3 nucleotides: TGTGCCACCAGCAGAGAACCGGGAGTAGGGGAGCAGTACTTC. It codes for CATSREPGVGEQYF.

This clone counts as medium-sized. The rearrangement uses TRBV6-5 and TRBJ2-5; D gene uncertain. This CDR3 comprises 13 residues. The V and J ends lost 7 bases and 2 bases respectively, with 11 bases between them. The V gene's germline CDR1 is MNHEY and CDR2 SVGAGI. CDR3 nucleotides: TGTGCCAGCAAAACAGCCAAACAAGAGACCCAGTACTTC. Translated, it gives CASKTAKQETQYF.

This clone was observed a single time. This chain links TRBV19 with TRBJ2-7; 7 bases are a match to TRBD1. The J segment lost 2 bases and the V segment lost 5 bases, leaving 9 bases of the junction unmatched. CDR3 length: 15 amino acids. Germline CDR1 LNHDA, CDR2 SQIVND (reference sequence). The chain's CDR3 is CASSEGTAIAYEQYF. The CDR3 DNA reads as TGTGCCAGTAGTGAGGGGACAGCTATAGCCTACGAGCAGTACTTC.

The V gene is TRBV28, the J gene TRBJ2-7; D not certain. V was clipped by 6 bases and J by 4 bases, with 7 bases between them. Germline V lookup: CDR1 MDHEN, CDR2 SYDVKM. The CDR3 has 11 residues. The CDR3 sequence: CASRERYEQYF. CDR3 in DNA: TGTGCCAGCAGGGAGAGATACGAGCAGTACTTC.

This chain uses TRBV3-1 (or the pseudogene TRBV3-2) with TRBJ2-6, with a tentative D call TRBD2 (6 bases). This CDR3 contains 18 residues. Germline CDR1 is LGHDT and CDR2 is YNNKEL (reference sequence). V lost 5 bases to trimming and J lost 8 bases, with 25 bases between them. CDR3 sequence (DNA): TGTGCCAGCAGCAACCAACCCCGCACTAGCTTAGGTACCAACGTCCTGACTTTC. Encoded protein: CASSNQPRTSLGTNVLTF.